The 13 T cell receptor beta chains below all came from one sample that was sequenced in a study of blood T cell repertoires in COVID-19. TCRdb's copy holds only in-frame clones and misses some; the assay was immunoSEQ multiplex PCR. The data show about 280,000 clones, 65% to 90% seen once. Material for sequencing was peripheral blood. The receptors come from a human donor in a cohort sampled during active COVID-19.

CDR3 DNA sequence: TGTGCCAGCAGAGGGGACACTCGTCATGAGCAGTTCTTC. Amino acids: CASRGDTRHEQFF. V and J are TRBV6-6 and TRBJ2-1; TRBD1 is a possible D gene (6 bases). V was trimmed by 6 bases and J by 8 bases, leaving 14 bases between them. The CDR3 runs to 13 residues. From germline, CDR1 is MNHNY and CDR2 SVGAGI (reference sequence).

The CDR3 region is CASSLSPDQPQHF. The CDR3 coding sequence is TGCGCCAGCAGCTTGTCTCCTGATCAGCCCCAGCATTTT. V and J are TRBV5-1 and TRBJ1-5; D not certain. Germline lookup yields CDR1 SGHRS and CDR2 YFSETQ. This CDR3 comprises 13 residues. V was cut by 1 base and J by 5 bases, with 7 bases left in between.

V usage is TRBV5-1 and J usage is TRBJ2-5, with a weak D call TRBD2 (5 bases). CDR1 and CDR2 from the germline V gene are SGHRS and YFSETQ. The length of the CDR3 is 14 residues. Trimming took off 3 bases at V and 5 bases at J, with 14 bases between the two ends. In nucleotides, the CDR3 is TGCGCCAGCAGCTATTATCCCGGGATTGAGACCCAGTACTTC. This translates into CASSYYPGIETQYF.

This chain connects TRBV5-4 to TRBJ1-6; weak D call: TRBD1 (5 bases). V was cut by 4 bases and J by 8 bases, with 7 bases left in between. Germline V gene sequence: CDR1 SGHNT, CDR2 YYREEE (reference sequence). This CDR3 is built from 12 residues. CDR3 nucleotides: TGTGCCAGCAGCGGGACTGATTCACCCCTCCACTTT. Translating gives CASSGTDSPLHF. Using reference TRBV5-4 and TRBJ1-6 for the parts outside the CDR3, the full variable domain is ETGVTQSPTHLIKTRGQQVTLRCSSQSGHNTVSWYQQALGQGPQFIFQYYREEENGRGNFPPRFSGLQFPNYSSELNVNALELDDSALYLCASSGTDSPLHFGNGTRLTVT.

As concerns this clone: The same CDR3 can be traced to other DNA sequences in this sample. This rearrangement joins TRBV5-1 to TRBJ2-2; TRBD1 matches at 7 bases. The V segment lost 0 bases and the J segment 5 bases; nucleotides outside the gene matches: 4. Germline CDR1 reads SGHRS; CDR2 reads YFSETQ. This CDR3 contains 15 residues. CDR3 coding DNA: TGCGCCAGCAGCTTGGTGGCAGGGGGAACCGGGGAGCTGTTTTTT. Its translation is CASSLVAGGTGELFF.

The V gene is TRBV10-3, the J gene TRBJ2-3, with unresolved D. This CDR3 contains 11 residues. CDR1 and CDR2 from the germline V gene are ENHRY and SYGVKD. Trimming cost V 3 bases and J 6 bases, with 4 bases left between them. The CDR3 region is CAISDGDTQYF. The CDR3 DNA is TGTGCCATCAGTGACGGGGATACGCAGTATTTT.

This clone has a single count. The CDR3 here is CASSLERAGGVRYGYTF. CDR3 coding DNA: TGTGCCAGCAGCTTGGAACGAGCAGGGGGCGTTCGCTATGGCTACACCTTC. The V call is TRBV5-5, the J call TRBJ1-2; 8 nucleotides match TRBD1. The germline V gene encodes CDR1 SGHKS and CDR2 YYEKEE (reference sequence). V trimming: 0 bases; J trimming: 4 bases; junction bases outside the gene matches: 11. The CDR3 covers 17 residues.

The CDR3: CASSNSRSYEQYF. CDR3 sequence (DNA): TGTGCCAGCAGCAACTCTCGTAGCTACGAGCAGTACTTC. The chain joins TRBV5-4 to TRBJ2-7, with D uncertain. Trimming stripped 4 bases from V and 3 bases from J, with 11 bases between. CDR1 is SGHNT and CDR2 is YYREEE in the germline V gene (reference sequence). The CDR3 is 13 amino acids. The full variable domain, in which reference TRBV5-4 and TRBJ2-7 provide the parts outside the CDR3, is ETGVTQSPTHLIKTRGQQVTLRCSSQSGHNTVSWYQQALGQGPQFIFQYYREEENGRGNFPPRFSGLQFPNYSSELNVNALELDDSALYLCASSNSRSYEQYFGPGTRLTVT.

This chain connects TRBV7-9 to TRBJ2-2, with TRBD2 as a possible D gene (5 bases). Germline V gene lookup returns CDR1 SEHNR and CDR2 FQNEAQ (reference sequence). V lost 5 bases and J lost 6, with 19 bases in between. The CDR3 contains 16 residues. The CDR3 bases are TGTGCCAGCAGCCCTATGTTAACTAGTTTTGCCGGGGAGCTGTTTTTT. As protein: CASSPMLTSFAGELFF.

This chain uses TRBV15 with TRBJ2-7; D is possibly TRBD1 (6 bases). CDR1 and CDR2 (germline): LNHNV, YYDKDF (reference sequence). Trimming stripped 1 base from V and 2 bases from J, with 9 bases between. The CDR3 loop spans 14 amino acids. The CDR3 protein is CATSRVTGPYEQYF. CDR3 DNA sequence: TGTGCCACCAGCAGAGTAACAGGGCCCTACGAGCAGTACTTC.

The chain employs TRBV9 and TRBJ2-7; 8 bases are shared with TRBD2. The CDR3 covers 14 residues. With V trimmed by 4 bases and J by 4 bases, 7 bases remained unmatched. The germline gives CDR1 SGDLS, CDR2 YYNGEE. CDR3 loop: CASSKSGSWYEQYF. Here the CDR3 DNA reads TGTGCCAGCAGCAAAAGCGGGAGCTGGTACGAGCAGTACTTC.

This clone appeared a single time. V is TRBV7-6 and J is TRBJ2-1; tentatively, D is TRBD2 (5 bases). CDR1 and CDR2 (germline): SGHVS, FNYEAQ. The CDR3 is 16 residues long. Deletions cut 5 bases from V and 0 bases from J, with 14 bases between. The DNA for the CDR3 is TGTGCCAGCAGCCGGAGGACCGGTAGCTCCTACAATGAGCAGTTCTTC. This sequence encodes CASSRRTGSSYNEQFF.

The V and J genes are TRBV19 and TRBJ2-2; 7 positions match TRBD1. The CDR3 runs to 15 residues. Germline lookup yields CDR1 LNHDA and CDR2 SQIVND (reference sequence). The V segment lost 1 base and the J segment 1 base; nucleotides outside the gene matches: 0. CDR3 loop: CASSIGTGNTGELFF. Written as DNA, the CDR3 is TGTGCCAGTAGTATAGGGACAGGGAACACCGGGGAGCTGTTTTTT. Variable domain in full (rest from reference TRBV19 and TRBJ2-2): DGGITQSPKYLFRKEGQNVTLSCEQNLNHDAMYWYRQDPGQGLRLIYYSQIVNDFQKGDIAEGYSVSREKKESFPLTVTSAQKNPTAFYLCASSIGTGNTGELFFGEGSRLTVL.